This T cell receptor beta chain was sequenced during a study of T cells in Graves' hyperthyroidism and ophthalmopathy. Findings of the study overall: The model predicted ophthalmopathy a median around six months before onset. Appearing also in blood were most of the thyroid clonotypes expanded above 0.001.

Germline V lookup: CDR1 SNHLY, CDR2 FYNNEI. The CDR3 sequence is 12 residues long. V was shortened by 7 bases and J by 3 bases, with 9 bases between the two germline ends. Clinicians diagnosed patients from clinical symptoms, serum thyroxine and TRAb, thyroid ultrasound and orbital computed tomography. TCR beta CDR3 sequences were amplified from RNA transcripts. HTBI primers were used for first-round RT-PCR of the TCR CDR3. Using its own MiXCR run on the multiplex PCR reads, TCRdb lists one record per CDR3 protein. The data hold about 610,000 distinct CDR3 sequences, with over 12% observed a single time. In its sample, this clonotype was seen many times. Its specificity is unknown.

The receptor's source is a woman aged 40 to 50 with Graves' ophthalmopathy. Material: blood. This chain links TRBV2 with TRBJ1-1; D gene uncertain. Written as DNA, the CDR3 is TGTGCCAGCAATGAGAGAGACACTGAAGCTTTCTTT. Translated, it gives CASNERDTEAFF. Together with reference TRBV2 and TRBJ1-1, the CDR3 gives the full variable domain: EPEVTQTPSHQVTQMGQEVILRCVPISNHLYFYWYRQILGQKVEFLVSFYNNEISEKSEIFDDQFSVERPDGSNFTLKIRSTKLEDSAMYFCASNERDTEAFFGQGTRLTVV.